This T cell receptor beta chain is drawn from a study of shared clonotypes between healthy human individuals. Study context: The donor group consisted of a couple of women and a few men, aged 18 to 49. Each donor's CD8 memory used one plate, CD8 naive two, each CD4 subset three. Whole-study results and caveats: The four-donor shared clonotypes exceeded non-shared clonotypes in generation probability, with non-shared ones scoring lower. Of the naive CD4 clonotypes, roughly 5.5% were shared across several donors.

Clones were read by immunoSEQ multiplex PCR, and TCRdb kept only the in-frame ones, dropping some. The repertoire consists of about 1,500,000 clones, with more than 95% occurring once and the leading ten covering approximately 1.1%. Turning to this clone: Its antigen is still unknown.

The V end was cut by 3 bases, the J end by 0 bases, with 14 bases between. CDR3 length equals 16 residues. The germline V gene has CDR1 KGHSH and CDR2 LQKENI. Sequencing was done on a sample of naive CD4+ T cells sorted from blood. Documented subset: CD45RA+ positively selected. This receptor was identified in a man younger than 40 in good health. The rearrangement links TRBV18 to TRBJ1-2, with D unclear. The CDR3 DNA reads TGTGCCAGCTCACCCGAGGTCCCCAGGACTAACTATGGCTACACCTTC. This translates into CASSPEVPRTNYGYTF.